Below, one T cell receptor (beta chain) is given with its context. This CDR3 is built from 13 residues. Trimming shortened V by 6 bases and J by 1 base, and 6 bases separated the two germline ends. Germline assignment: CDR1 ENHRY and CDR2 SYGVKD. This table comes from immunoSEQ multiplex PCR, and its TCRdb copy is limited to in-frame clones, with some not included. Of about 190,000 clones listed, about 90% were seen once; the top ten hold around 1.9%. The sample belongs to a study of control samples from healthy donors and cancer patients. The receptor comes from a man aged 25 to 40 in good health. The chain is built from TRBV10-3 and TRBJ2-2; D not resolved. Input material: blood. As DNA, the CDR3 is TGTGCCATCAGCGAAGAGAACACCGGGGAGCTGTTTTTT. This translates into CAISEENTGELFF.